The 20 T cell receptor beta chains listed next were all sequenced from one sample in a study of CD8+CD57+ T cells in acquired aplastic anemia. TCR beta VDJ and CDR3 profiles were obtained from a genomic DNA template. Via MiXCR, TCRdb re-called the reads, giving one row per CDR3 protein. In the table there are over 250,000 distinct CDR3 sequences, roughly 53% of which are singletons. Patients chosen for sequencing had shown CD8+CD57+ cell expansion by flow cytometry. Specimen: sorted CD4+, CD8+, or CD8+CD57+ T cells (not recorded which) from PBMCs. The receptors stem from a human donor with aplastic anemia.

This clonotype was counted between two and nine times. The rearrangement uses TRBV7-3 and TRBJ2-7; D gene uncertain. Germline lookup yields CDR1 SGHTA and CDR2 FQGTGA. This CDR3 has 12 amino acids. V dropped 6 bases and J dropped 2 bases, with 8 bases sitting between them. Here the CDR3 reads CASRRTPYEQYF. The CDR3 coding sequence is TGTGCCAGCAGGCGTACCCCCTACGAGCAGTACTTC.

This chain joins TRBV2 and TRBJ2-3; D unclear. There are 13 residues in the CDR3. V gave up 2 bases and J gave up 3 bases, with 6 bases separating them. CDR1 is SNHLY, CDR2 FYNNEI, per germline. The CDR3 sequence: CASSEQQTDTQYF. The CDR3 DNA is TGTGCCAGCAGTGAACAACAGACAGATACGCAGTATTTT.

The rearrangement uses TRBV5-1 and TRBJ2-3; D unresolved. From germline, CDR1 is SGHRS and CDR2 YFSETQ. V shed 3 bases and J shed 6 bases, with 20 bases lying between them. The CDR3 has 16 amino acids. CDR3 sequence (DNA): TGCGCCAGCAGCTCGAGCCCGACACGGACCGAGGATACGCAGTATTTT. Protein sequence: CASSSSPTRTEDTQYF.

Many counts were recorded for this clonotype. This sequence joins TRBV5-8 and TRBJ1-1; the match to TRBD1 covers 8 bases. J was trimmed by 1 base and V by 6 bases; bases with no gene match: 5. The germline gives CDR1 SGHTS, CDR2 YDEGEE. This CDR3 contains 14 residues. CDR3 DNA sequence: TGTGCCAGCACGCGGACAGGGACGAACACTGAAGCTTTCTTT. Its translation: CASTRTGTNTEAFF.

At least ten counts were recorded for this clonotype. The chain has TRBV19 and TRBJ1-3, with D unclear. Between the trimmed V and J ends, which lost 6 bases and 3 bases, there was a span of 6 bases. The CDR3 loop spans 12 amino acids. The germline CDR1 and CDR2 sequences are LNHDA and SQIVND (reference sequence). In DNA form, the CDR3 reads TGTGCCAGTAGCTTGGGTGGAAACACCATATATTTT. Protein product: CASSLGGNTIYF.

This clonotype was observed a few times. V is TRBV7-9 and J is TRBJ1-6; D possibly corresponds to TRBD1 (5 bases). CDR3 length: 15 residues. Trimming removed 4 bases at V and 5 bases at J, with 12 bases between. Per the germline V gene, CDR1 is SEHNR and CDR2 is FQNEAQ (reference sequence). The CDR3 spells CASSSGWGNNSPLHF. CDR3 in DNA: TGTGCCAGCAGCTCAGGGTGGGGAAATAATTCACCCCTCCACTTT.

Ten or more counts support this clonotype. The V gene is TRBV9, the J gene TRBJ2-3; D tentatively reads TRBD1 or TRBD2 (5 bases each). The length of the CDR3 is 15 residues. The germline V gene encodes CDR1 SGDLS and CDR2 YYNGEE. The V gene lost 2 bases and the J gene lost 5 bases, with 15 bases spanning the gap. CDR3 sequence reads: CASSVQGVRGDTQYF. The CDR3 DNA reads TGTGCCAGCAGCGTCCAGGGAGTAAGGGGAGATACGCAGTATTTT.

The sample holds many counts of this clonotype. This chain links TRBV9 with TRBJ2-1; D is perhaps TRBD2 (6 bases). V shed 2 bases and J shed 2 bases, with 14 bases lying between them. The germline V gene encodes CDR1 SGDLS and CDR2 YYNGEE. This CDR3 comprises 16 residues. CDR3 nucleotide sequence: TGTGCCAGCAGCGTGGCAGGGACTTATCCCTACAATGAGCAGTTCTTC. Translation gives CASSVAGTYPYNEQFF.

This clonotype was observed at least ten times. The J gene is TRBJ2-2, the V gene TRBV3-1; D uncertain. The CDR3 is 12 amino acids. CDR1 and CDR2 from the germline V gene are LGHDT and YNNKEL (reference sequence). V was trimmed by 1 base and J by 8 bases, leaving 5 bases between them. The CDR3 bases are TGTGCCAGCAGCCAAGTTCTTGGGGAGCTGTTTTTT. Encoded protein: CASSQVLGELFF.

As concerns this clonotype: Compared with germline, one end of the junction differs, possibly owing to a read error. This chain joins TRBV7-3 and TRBJ2-5; the match to TRBD1 covers 7 bases. The CDR3 covers 15 residues. The germline V gene has CDR1 SGHTA and CDR2 FQGTGA. The CDR3 DNA sequence: TGTGCCCGCAGCTTCGGTGGTTCAGGGGGAGAGACCCAGTACTTC. Its protein product is CARSFGGSGGETQYF.

This clonotype has ten or more counts. The CDR3 loop reads CASSPTSLNTGELFF. The CDR3, as DNA: TGTGCCAGCAGCCCAACCAGCTTGAACACCGGGGAGCTGTTTTTT. The chain couples TRBV7-3 to TRBJ2-2; D gene ambiguous. Germline values: CDR1 SGHTA, CDR2 FQGTGA. There are 15 residues in the CDR3. V lost 5 bases to trimming and J lost 1 base, with 11 bases between them.

The chain has TRBV24-1 and TRBJ2-3, with TRBD2 as a possible D gene (6 bases). From germline, CDR1 is KGHDR and CDR2 SFDVKD. The CDR3 has 16 residues. With 7 bases removed from V and 3 bases from J, the gap between germline ends came to 19 bases. CDR3: CATSAPGRGATDTQYF. The CDR3 bases are TGTGCCACCAGCGCTCCAGGGCGGGGAGCGACAGATACGCAGTATTTT.

This chain uses TRBV7-2 with TRBJ2-7, with D unresolved. This CDR3 comprises 14 residues. In germline, CDR1 is SGHTA, CDR2 FQGNSA. V shed 1 base and J shed 0 bases, with 7 bases lying between them. CDR3 loop: CASSLGHSSYEQYF. Written as DNA, the CDR3 is TGTGCCAGCAGCTTAGGCCATAGCTCCTACGAGCAGTACTTC.

The chain uses TRBV7-9 and TRBJ2-1; the D is unclear. This CDR3 has 13 residues. The ends were cut back, 9 bases at V and 6 bases at J, with 15 bases in the middle. Germline CDR1 SEHNR, CDR2 FQNEAQ (reference sequence). For the CDR3, the DNA is TGTGCCAGTCAAAGCGCGTCAATCAATGAGCAGTTCTTC. Translated: CASQSASINEQFF. Complete variable domain (other parts from reference TRBV7-9 and TRBJ2-1): DTGVSQNPRHKITKRGQNVTFRCDPISEHNRLYWYRQTLGQGPEFLTYFQNEAQLEKSRLLSDRFSAERPKGSFSTLEIQRTEQGDSAMYLCASQSASINEQFFGPGTRLTVL.

The chain joins TRBV5-1 to TRBJ1-2, with D hard to call. This CDR3 has 13 residues. V was cut by 3 bases and J by 3 bases, with 9 bases left in between. In germline, CDR1 is SGHRS, CDR2 YFSETQ. The CDR3 sequence is CASSSDPHYGYTF. As DNA, the CDR3 is TGCGCCAGCAGCTCCGACCCTCACTATGGCTACACCTTC.

Worth noting for this clonotype: Lacking the conserved final phenylalanine or tryptophan, this CDR3 likely reflects a read error. This chain uses TRBV12-3 or TRBV12-4 with TRBJ2-7; D perhaps matches TRBD2 (6 bases). V lost 4 bases and J lost 3, with 16 bases in between. The CDR3 has 15 amino acids. CDR3 amino acids: CASSSSRDGNYEQYL. The DNA of the CDR3 is TGTGCCAGCAGTTCCTCGCGGGATGGCAACTACGAGCAGTACCTC.

The chain employs TRBV20-1 and TRBJ2-7; 10 bases agree with TRBD1. The CDR3 runs to 15 residues. Germline V gene sequence: CDR1 DFQATT, CDR2 SNEGSKA (reference sequence). The V segment lost 2 bases and the J segment 2 bases; nucleotides outside the gene matches: 6. This CDR3 is CSARLTGTGAYEQYF. CDR3 sequence (DNA): TGCAGTGCTAGACTTACCGGGACAGGGGCCTACGAGCAGTACTTC.

The chain joins TRBV7-4 to TRBJ1-1; D not certain. V was clipped by 1 base and J by 6 bases, with 9 bases between them. Germline CDR1 reads SGHVT; CDR2 reads SQSDAQ. The CDR3 has 13 residues. For the CDR3, the DNA is TGTGCCAGCAGCTTAGTCAGGCACCCTGAAGCTTTCTTT. It yields the protein CASSLVRHPEAFF.

This clonotype was detected many times. The CDR3 region is CATSTRTETGELFF. The CDR3, as DNA: TGTGCCACCAGCACAAGGACGGAAACCGGGGAGCTGTTTTTT. V is TRBV15 and J is TRBJ2-2; D uncertain. The length of the CDR3 is 14 residues. Germline CDR1 LNHNV, CDR2 YYDKDF (reference sequence). The V and J ends lost 4 bases and 5 bases respectively, with 11 bases between them.

The V and J genes are TRBV5-5 and TRBJ2-7, with 7 bases that match TRBD2. V was clipped by 0 bases and J by 6 bases; unmatched bases: 12. The germline V gene has CDR1 SGHKS and CDR2 YYEKEE (reference sequence). This CDR3 region has 16 residues. CDR3 nucleotide sequence: TGTGCCAGCAGCTTGGCCCCACTAGCGAAAGCGTCCGAGCAGTACTTC. Amino acids: CASSLAPLAKASEQYF.